The table lists the clone carrying this T cell receptor beta chain with many counts. TCRdb used MiXCR to reprocess the 5' RACE reads, holding one entry per CDR3 protein. Among 420,000 or so distinct CDR3 sequences listed, around 18% were seen once. This specimen comes from a study of identical twins. CDR1 and CDR2 from the germline V gene are MDHEN and SYDVKM. This CDR3 comprises 17 residues. The V segment lost 5 bases and the J segment 7 bases; nucleotides outside the gene matches: 11. The chain joins TRBV28 to TRBJ2-1; TRBD2 aligns across 13 bases. Specimen: naive T cells sorted from blood. This TCR derives from a man in his fifties or sixties in good health. The CDR3 reads CASSIGLAGDWGNEQFF. For the CDR3, the DNA is TGTGCCAGCAGTATAGGACTAGCGGGAGACTGGGGTAATGAGCAGTTCTTC.